Listed below are T cell receptor beta chains from one sample, sequenced in a study of Tregs in tolerant kidney transplant recipients. Assay used: immunoSEQ multiplex PCR; TCRdb lists only in-frame clones, some missing. The top ten clones hold approximately 2.1% of a sample with approximately 66,000 clones, 70% to 90% of them seen once. The material sequenced was Tregs from blood, taken before the transplant. The receptors were sampled from a human donor who received a combined kidney and bone marrow transplant. Each CDR3 is given with its conserved first and last residue. Each record gives: V gene, clone size, CDR3 length, D gene, J gene, CDR3 DNA, CDR3 protein. A D gene is named only where the DNA matches it firmly. Clone size appears in some rows only: once, few, many, or a class for an expanded clone.

TRBV5-4	NA	13	NA	TRBJ2-2	TGTGCCAGCAGCTTGTCACTAGCCGGGGAGCTGTTTTTT	CASSLSLAGELFF
TRBV5-5	NA	16	NA	TRBJ2-3	TGTGCCAGCAGCTTAGGGTTCGTCGGGCGAACAGATACGCAGTATTTT	CASSLGFVGRTDTQYF
TRBV7-7	NA	13	NA	TRBJ1-1	TGTGCCAGCAGCTCGGACACTAACACTGAAGCTTTCTTT	CASSSDTNTEAFF
TRBV7-2	few	12	NA	TRBJ2-4	TGTGCCAGCAGCTTAGAAGGCAGCATTCAGTACTTC	CASSLEGSIQYF
TRBV7-7	once	13	TRBD1	TRBJ2-7	TGTGCCAGCAGCTTAGCGAGGGACAGCGAGCAGTACTTC	CASSLARDSEQYF
TRBV5-1	NA	16	NA	TRBJ2-7	TGCGCCAGCAGCTTCGGGGTCGGTGGGGCTAACTACGAGCAGTACTTC	CASSFGVGGANYEQYF
TRBV7-2	NA	15	NA	TRBJ2-1	TGTGCCAGCAGCTTAGGCGGGGGCCCTTACAATGAGCAGTTCTTC	CASSLGGGPYNEQFF
TRBV14	few	15	TRBD1	TRBJ2-7	TGTGCCAGCAGCCTCCGGGACAGGGGACCCTACGAGCAGTACTTC	CASSLRDRGPYEQYF
TRBV18	NA	14	NA	TRBJ2-1	TGTGCCAGCTCACCCCGGGCCTCCTACAATGAGCAGTTCTTC	CASSPRASYNEQFF
TRBV2	NA	13	NA	TRBJ2-3	TGTGCCAGCAGGAGGGGCGGCACAGATACGCAGTATTTT	CASRRGGTDTQYF
TRBV6-6	NA	14	TRBD1	TRBJ1-2	TGTGCCAGCAGTTACGAAACAGGGGACTATGGCTACACCTTC	CASSYETGDYGYTF
TRBV2	NA	16	TRBD1	TRBJ2-3	TGTGCCAGCAGACTTAACAGGGGCCAAAGCACAGATACGCAGTATTTT	CASRLNRGQSTDTQYF
TRBV6-5	NA	15	TRBD1	TRBJ1-6	TGTGCCAGCAGGTACAGGGGAAGGGATAATTCACCCCTCCACTTT	CASRYRGRDNSPLHF
TRBV19	NA	17	TRBD2	TRBJ2-1	TGTGCCAGTAGTACCCCCTTTCTAGCGGGGAGCTACAATGAGCAGTTCTTC	CASSTPFLAGSYNEQFF
TRBV7-9	NA	15	NA	TRBJ2-1	TGTGCCAGCAGCTTAGTCATAGCGTCCTACAATGAGCAGTTCTTC	CASSLVIASYNEQFF
TRBV2	NA	18	TRBD1	TRBJ1-6	TGTGCCAGCAGTAGTCCCGGGACAGGTTCAGAGCAGTATTCACCCCTCCACTTT	CASSSPGTGSEQYSPLHF
TRBV18	NA	16	NA	TRBJ1-3	TGTGCCAGCTCACCAGAGGGATTGGGCCCTGGAAACACCATATATTTT	CASSPEGLGPGNTIYF
TRBV5-1	NA	18	TRBD2	TRBJ2-3	TGCGCCAGCAGCTTGGGTTCTAGCGGGGGACTTAGCACAGATACGCAGTATTTT	CASSLGSSGGLSTDTQYF